A single sample is the source of the 9 T cell receptor beta chains below, sequenced in a study of T cell changes during pregnancy in multiple sclerosis. TCRdb's table, derived via immunoSEQ multiplex PCR, lists solely in-frame clones and lacks some. This table holds about 85,000 clones, 91% found once. The material was peripheral blood, obtained in the first trimester of pregnancy. Source of these receptors: a female donor with multiple sclerosis, enrolled in a pregnancy study.

The chain carries TRBV5-4 and TRBJ1-2, with D possibly being TRBD1 (6 bases). Germline V gene data show CDR1 as SGHNT and CDR2 as YYREEE (reference sequence). V was pared by 4 bases and J by 8 bases, with 15 bases between. The CDR3 sequence is 13 residues long. In DNA, the CDR3 is TGTGCCAGCAGCCTAACAGGGTCTAACGGCTACACCTTC. Protein: CASSLTGSNGYTF.

This rearrangement joins TRBV29-1 to TRBJ2-7; D is uncertain. The V end lost 4 bases, the J end lost 3 bases, and 10 bases lay between the germline ends. Germline CDR1 and CDR2: SQVTM and ANQGSEA. This CDR3 region has 12 residues. This CDR3 is CSVGQNRYEQYF. The DNA for the CDR3 is TGCAGCGTTGGACAAAACCGCTACGAGCAGTACTTC.

This rearrangement joins TRBV7-3 to TRBJ2-5; D is possibly TRBD1 (5 bases). The germline V and J ends were trimmed by 0 bases and 4 bases, with 15 bases remaining between them. CDR3 length: 16 amino acids. The V gene's germline CDR1 is SGHTA and CDR2 FQGTGA. The CDR3 loop reads CASSLTGQGNGETQYF. DNA of the CDR3: TGTGCCAGCAGCTTAACCGGGCAGGGAAATGGAGAGACCCAGTACTTC.

This chain connects TRBV5-1 to TRBJ2-3; TRBD2 matches 15 bases. With 4 bases clipped from V and 0 bases from J, the junction kept 6 bases outside the gene matches. Germline V gene lookup returns CDR1 SGHRS and CDR2 YFSETQ. The CDR3 totals 18 residues. CDR3 sequence (DNA): TGCGCCAGCAGCCGGACTAGCGGGGGGGCTTGGAGCACAGATACGCAGTATTTT. It encodes CASSRTSGGAWSTDTQYF.

The chain joins TRBV13 to TRBJ1-3; D uncertain. Trimming stripped 6 bases from V and 0 bases from J, with 9 bases between. The CDR3 length is 14 residues. Germline V gene lookup returns CDR1 PRHDT and CDR2 FYEKMQ (reference sequence). DNA for the CDR3: TGTGCCAGCAGTGTGGTCAGCTCTGGAAACACCATATATTTT. Its translation is CASSVVSSGNTIYF.

The V gene is TRBV7-8, the J gene TRBJ1-4; D is perhaps TRBD1 (5 bases). The CDR3 runs to 18 residues. The germline V gene has CDR1 SGHVS and CDR2 FQNEAQ. V lost 1 base and J 0 bases, leaving 15 bases between the germline ends. The CDR3 DNA follows: TGTGCCAGCAGCTTAGAATATTGGGGCAAGTCAACTAATGAAAAACTGTTTTTT. Translating gives CASSLEYWGKSTNEKLFF.

The table lists this clone with a count of one. The chain combines TRBV6-6 with TRBJ2-3; a possible D gene is TRBD1 (5 bases). The CDR3 has 13 residues. CDR1 MNHNY and CDR2 SVGAGI come from the germline V gene (reference sequence). V gave up 10 bases and J gave up 3 bases, with 14 bases separating them. CDR3 sequence: CATFGRETDTQYF. The CDR3 DNA follows: TGTGCCACCTTCGGCAGGGAAACAGATACGCAGTATTTT.

This rearrangement joins TRBV7-9 to TRBJ1-5, with D perhaps matching TRBD1 (5 bases). The CDR3 runs 11 residues. Trimming stripped 2 bases from V and 9 bases from J, with 5 bases between. Germline lookup yields CDR1 SEHNR and CDR2 FQNEAQ (reference sequence). The CDR3 is CASSLQGPQHF. DNA of the CDR3: TGTGCCAGCAGCTTACAGGGGCCCCAGCATTTT.

V is TRBV18 and J is TRBJ1-5; no firm D call. The CDR3 has 16 amino acids. The ends were cut back, 4 bases at V and 0 bases at J, with 13 bases in the middle. The germline V gene encodes CDR1 KGHSH and CDR2 LQKENI. CDR3 DNA sequence: TGTGCCAGCTCACTAGCCGGTTCGAATAGCAATCAGCCCCAGCATTTT. It is translated as CASSLAGSNSNQPQHF.